The source of this T cell receptor (beta chain) is a study of radiotherapy plus CTLA-4 blockade in lung cancer. At the level of the study: Objective response rate was roughly 19%; disease control rate, about 28%. Broader study findings: Dynamics of early blood T cell clones, together with interferon-beta, were reportedly the best predictors of response.

With respect to this clone: As yet, its antigen is unknown.

Profiling relied on immunoSEQ multiplex PCR, and the TCRdb table lists in-frame clones only, not all of them. The data contain 60,000 to 75,000 clones, roughly three quarters of them singletons. Treatment of patients with chemo-refractory metastatic non-small-cell lung cancer consisted of focal radiation plus CTLA-4 blockade with ipilimumab. In germline, CDR1 is MNHEY, CDR2 SVGAGI. V was cut by 7 bases and J by 5 bases, with 8 bases left in between. This CDR3 has 11 residues. The source was peripheral blood, collected from a patient treated with radiotherapy plus ipilimumab. The sequence derives from a human donor with non-small cell lung cancer whose response to radiotherapy plus ipilimumab could not be evaluated. Some clones in this sample may be carry-over from other donors' samples. V and J are TRBV6-5 and TRBJ1-2; unclear D gene. The CDR3 sequence: CASTPGYGYTF. CDR3 sequence (DNA): TGTGCCAGCACCCCAGGTTATGGCTACACCTTC.